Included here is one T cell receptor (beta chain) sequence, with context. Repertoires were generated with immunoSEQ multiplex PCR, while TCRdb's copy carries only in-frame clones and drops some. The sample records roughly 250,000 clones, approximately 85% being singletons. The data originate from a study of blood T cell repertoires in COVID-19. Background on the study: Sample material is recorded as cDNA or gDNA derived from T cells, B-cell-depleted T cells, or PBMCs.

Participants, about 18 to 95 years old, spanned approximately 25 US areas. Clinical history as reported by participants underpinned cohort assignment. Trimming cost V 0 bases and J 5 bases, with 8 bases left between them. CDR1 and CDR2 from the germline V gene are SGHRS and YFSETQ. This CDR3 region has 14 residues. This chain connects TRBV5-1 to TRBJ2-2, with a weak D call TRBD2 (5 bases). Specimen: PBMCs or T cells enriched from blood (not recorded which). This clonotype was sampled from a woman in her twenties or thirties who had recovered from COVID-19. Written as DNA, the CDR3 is TGCGCCAGCAGCTTGGGGTCGGGGACCGGGGAGCTGTTTTTT. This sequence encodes CASSLGSGTGELFF. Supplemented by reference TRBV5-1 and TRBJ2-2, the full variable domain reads KAGVTQTPRYLIKTRGQQVTLSCSPISGHRSVSWYQQTPGQGLQFLFEYFSETQRNKGNFPGRFSGRQFSNSRSEMNVSTLELGDSALYLCASSLGSGTGELFFGEGSRLTVL.